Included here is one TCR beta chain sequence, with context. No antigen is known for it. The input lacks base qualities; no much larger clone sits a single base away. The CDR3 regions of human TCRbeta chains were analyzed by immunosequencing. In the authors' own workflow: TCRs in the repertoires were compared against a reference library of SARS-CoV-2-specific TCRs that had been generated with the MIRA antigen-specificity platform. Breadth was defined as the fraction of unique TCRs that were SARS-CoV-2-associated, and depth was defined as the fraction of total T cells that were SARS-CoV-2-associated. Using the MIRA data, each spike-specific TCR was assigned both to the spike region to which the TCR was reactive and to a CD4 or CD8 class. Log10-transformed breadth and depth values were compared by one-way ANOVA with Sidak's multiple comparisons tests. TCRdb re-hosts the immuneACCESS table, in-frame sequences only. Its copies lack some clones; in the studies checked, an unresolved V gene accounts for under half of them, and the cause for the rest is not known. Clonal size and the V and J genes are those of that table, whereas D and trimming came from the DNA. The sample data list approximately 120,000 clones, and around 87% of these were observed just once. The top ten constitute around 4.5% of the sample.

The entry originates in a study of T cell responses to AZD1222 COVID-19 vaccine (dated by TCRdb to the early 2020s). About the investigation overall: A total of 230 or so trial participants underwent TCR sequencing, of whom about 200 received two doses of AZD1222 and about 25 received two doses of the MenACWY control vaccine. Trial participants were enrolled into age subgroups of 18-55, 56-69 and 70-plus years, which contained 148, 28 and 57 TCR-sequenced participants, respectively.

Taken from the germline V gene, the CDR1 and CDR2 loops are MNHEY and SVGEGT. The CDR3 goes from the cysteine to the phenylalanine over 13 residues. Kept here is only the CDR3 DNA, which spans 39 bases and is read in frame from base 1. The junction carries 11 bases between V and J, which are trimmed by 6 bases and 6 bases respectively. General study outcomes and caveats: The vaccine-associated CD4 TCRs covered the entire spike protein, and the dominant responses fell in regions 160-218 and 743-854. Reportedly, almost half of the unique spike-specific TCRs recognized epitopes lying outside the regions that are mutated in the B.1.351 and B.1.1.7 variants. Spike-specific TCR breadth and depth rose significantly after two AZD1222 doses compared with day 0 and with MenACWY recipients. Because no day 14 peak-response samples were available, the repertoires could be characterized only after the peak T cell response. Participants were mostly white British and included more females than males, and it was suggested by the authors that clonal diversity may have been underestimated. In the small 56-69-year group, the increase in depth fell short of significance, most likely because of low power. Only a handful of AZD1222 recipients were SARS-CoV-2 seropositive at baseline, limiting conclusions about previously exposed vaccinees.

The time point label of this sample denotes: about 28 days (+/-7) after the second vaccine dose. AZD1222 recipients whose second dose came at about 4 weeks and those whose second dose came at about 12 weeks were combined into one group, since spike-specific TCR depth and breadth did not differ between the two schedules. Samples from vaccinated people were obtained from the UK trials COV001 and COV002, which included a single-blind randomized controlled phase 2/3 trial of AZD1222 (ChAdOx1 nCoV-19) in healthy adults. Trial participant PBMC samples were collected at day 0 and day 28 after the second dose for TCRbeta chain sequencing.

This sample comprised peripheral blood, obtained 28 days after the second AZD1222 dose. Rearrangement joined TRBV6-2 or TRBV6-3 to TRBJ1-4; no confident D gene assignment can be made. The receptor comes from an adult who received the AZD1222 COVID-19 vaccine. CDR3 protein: CASSLDDHEKLFF. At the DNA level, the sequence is TGTGCCAGCAGCCTAGATGACCATGAAAAACTGTTTTTT.